The sequence of this T cell receptor beta chain was determined in a study of monozygotic twins with inflammatory bowel disease. cDNA for TCRalpha and TCRbeta was amplified by nested PCRs of about 15 then approximately 9 cycles. No DNA is given; TCRdb re-called the 5' RACE reads and lists each CDR3 protein once. Here the sample table reports 200,000 to 250,000 distinct CDR3 sequences. Germline lookup yields CDR1 DFQATT and CDR2 SNEGSKA (reference sequence). The CDR3 is made up of 13 amino acids. Source material: blood. This clonotype originated in a human donor with ulcerative colitis or Crohn's disease, or a healthy co-twin of an affected twin (not recorded which). The gene calls are TRBV20-1 and TRBJ2-1; the TRBD1 assignment by TCRdb is unverifiable without DNA. The CDR3 spells CSASALTGSEQFF.